Described below is a single T cell receptor (beta chain) sequence and its context. Its matching antigen is unknown. This record comes from a study of OX40 agonist ivuxolimab in advanced cancers. Overall study context: Patients received ivuxolimab, an agonistic anti-OX40 (CD134) antibody. Regarding the study as a whole: The CD4+ and CD8+ T cells in the blood had expanded clonally by week 6 at 0.1 to 3.0 mg/kg.

TCRdb's table, derived via immunoSEQ multiplex PCR, lists solely in-frame clones and lacks some. The sample lists 35,000 to 55,000 clones; approximately 90% were seen once. Deletions cut 3 bases from V and 3 bases from J, with 12 bases between. This CDR3 is built from 14 residues. Germline V CDR1 and CDR2: LNHDA, SQIVND (reference sequence). The chain is built from TRBV19 and TRBJ2-7; perhaps TRBD2 as D (5 bases). The TCR sequence derives from an adult with an advanced solid tumor such as melanoma, head and neck, liver or kidney cancer. The specimen was CD4+ or CD8+ T cells sorted from blood, collected in a trial of the OX40 agonist ivuxolimab. DNA of the CDR3: TGTGCCAGTAGTATGGGGTCAGGAGGCTACGAGCAGTACTTC. Protein sequence: CASSMGSGGYEQYF.